The 10 T cell receptor beta chains in this list originate from one sample, sequenced in a study of blood T cell repertoires in COVID-19. Assay used: immunoSEQ multiplex PCR; TCRdb lists only in-frame clones, some missing. The sample includes 75,000 to 100,000 clones, around four fifths of them seen just once. The sequencing sample was made of peripheral blood. The receptors come from an elderly woman with acute or convalescent COVID-19.

V and J are TRBV7-8 and TRBJ2-7; the match to TRBD2 covers 7 bases. V trimming: 2 bases; J trimming: 1 base; junction bases outside the gene matches: 14. The CDR3 has 18 residues. Germline-derived CDR1 and CDR2 are SGHVS and FQNEAQ. CDR3 bases: TGTGCCAGCAGCTTACCCAATGAGGGAGGGCCTCTATCCTACGAGCAGTACTTC. This translates into CASSLPNEGGPLSYEQYF. The full variable domain, with the rest looked up from reference TRBV7-8 and TRBJ2-7, is GAGVSQSPRYKVAKRGQDVALRCDPISGHVSLFWYQQALGQGPEFLTYFQNEAQLDKSGLPSDRFFAERPEGSVSTLKIQRTQQEDSAVYLCASSLPNEGGPLSYEQYFGPGTRLTVT.

The chain couples TRBV2 to TRBJ1-1; 12 nucleotides line up with TRBD1. Germline loops: CDR1 SNHLY, CDR2 FYNNEI. CDR3 length: 16 amino acids. Trimming took 6 bases from V and 10 from J; bases not matched to a gene: 15. CDR3 DNA sequence: TGTGCCAGCAGAGAGGGGGACAGGGGGCGCGGAATGGTAGCTTTCTTT. Amino acid sequence: CASREGDRGRGMVAFF.

This chain uses TRBV4-3 with TRBJ2-3, with a tentative D call TRBD1 (6 bases). Germline V gene data show CDR1 as LGHNA and CDR2 as YSLEER. Trimming left V 0 bases short and J 5 bases short, with 12 bases between. This CDR3 comprises 15 residues. The CDR3 loop reads CASSQEPRTVDTQYF. DNA for the CDR3: TGCGCCAGCAGCCAAGAGCCGAGGACAGTAGATACGCAGTATTTT.

The chain uses TRBV28 and TRBJ1-1; 9 nucleotides line up with TRBD1. The length of the CDR3 is 14 residues. CDR1 and CDR2 (germline): MDHEN, SYDVKM. Losses at the gene ends were 3 bases for V and 8 bases for J; bases not matched to a gene: 7. The CDR3 region has the DNA TGTGCCAGCAGTTTGTCACAGGGGGCTCTGGAAGCTTTCTTT. Its protein product is CASSLSQGALEAFF.

The rearrangement joins TRBV5-1 to TRBJ1-4, with D unclear. The CDR3 is made up of 16 amino acids. Germline CDR1 is SGHRS and CDR2 is YFSETQ. V gave up 0 bases and J gave up 3 bases, with 12 bases separating them. The chain's CDR3 is CASSLDDGVANEKLFF. CDR3 DNA sequence: TGCGCCAGCAGCTTGGATGATGGAGTCGCTAATGAAAAACTGTTTTTT.

J is TRBJ1-1 and V is TRBV30, with no clear D. The V gene lost 3 bases and the J gene lost 4 bases, with 18 bases spanning the gap. CDR1 is GTSNPN, CDR2 SVGIG, per germline (reference sequence). The CDR3 runs 15 residues. CDR3 region: CAWRTMGDTLTEAFF. The CDR3 DNA reads TGTGCCTGGAGGACCATGGGAGATACACTCACTGAAGCTTTCTTT.

DNA of the CDR3: TGTGCCAGCAGCCAAGAGGAGCGGGGCGGGGAGACCCAGTACTTC. Its protein product is CASSQEERGGETQYF. The rearrangement uses TRBV4-2 and TRBJ2-5; 7 bases agree with TRBD2. CDR1 is LGHNA and CDR2 is YNFKEQ in the germline V gene. This CDR3 contains 15 residues. V trimming: 0 bases; J trimming: 5 bases; junction bases outside the gene matches: 6.

The chain carries TRBV30 and TRBJ1-5; a possible D gene is TRBD1 (5 bases). The CDR3 is made up of 13 amino acids. The ends were cut back, 6 bases at V and 5 bases at J, with 14 bases in the middle. Germline V CDR1 and CDR2: GTSNPN, SVGIG (reference sequence). The CDR3 region is CACSATDDQPQHF. The DNA of the CDR3 is TGTGCCTGCTCGGCGACAGATGATCAGCCCCAGCATTTT.

This chain uses TRBV7-8 with TRBJ2-3, with D uncertain. CDR3 length: 13 amino acids. The V end was cut by 1 base, the J end by 2 bases, with 4 bases between. The V gene's germline CDR1 is SGHVS and CDR2 FQNEAQ. The CDR3 loop reads CASSLGPTDTQYF. As DNA, the CDR3 is TGTGCCAGCAGCTTAGGGCCCACAGATACGCAGTATTTT.

The rearrangement uses TRBV9 and TRBJ1-2; D is possibly TRBD1 (6 bases). The CDR3 is 16 residues long. V lost 0 bases and J 0 bases, leaving 12 bases between the germline ends. Germline V gives CDR1 SGDLS, CDR2 YYNGEE. The CDR3 DNA reads TGTGCCAGCAGCGTAGCGGGAGGGGGAGCTAACTATGGCTACACCTTC. This translates into CASSVAGGGANYGYTF.